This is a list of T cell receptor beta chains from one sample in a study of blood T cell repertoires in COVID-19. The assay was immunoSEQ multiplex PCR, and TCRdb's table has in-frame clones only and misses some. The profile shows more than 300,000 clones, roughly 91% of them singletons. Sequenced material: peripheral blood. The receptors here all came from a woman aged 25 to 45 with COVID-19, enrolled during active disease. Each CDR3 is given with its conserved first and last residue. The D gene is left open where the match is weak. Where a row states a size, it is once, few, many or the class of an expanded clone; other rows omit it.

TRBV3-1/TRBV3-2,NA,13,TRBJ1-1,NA,TGTGCCAGCAGCGGACAAAAAAGCACCGAAGCTTTCTTT,CASSGQKSTEAFF
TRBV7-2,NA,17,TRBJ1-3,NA,TGTGCCAGCAGCTCCCCCCCGGGACAAGTACCTGGAAACACCATATATTTT,CASSSPPGQVPGNTIYF
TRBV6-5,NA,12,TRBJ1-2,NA,TGTGCCAGCAGGGCCGGGGGCTATGGCTACACCTTC,CASRAGGYGYTF
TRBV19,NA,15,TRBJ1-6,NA,TGTGCCAGTAGTAATCCAGATTCCTCTAATTCACCCCTCCACTTT,CASSNPDSSNSPLHF
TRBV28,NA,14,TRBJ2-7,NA,TGTGCCAGCAGTGAACTCAAACCCCCCTACGAGCAGTACTTC,CASSELKPPYEQYF
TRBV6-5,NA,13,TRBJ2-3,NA,TGTGCCAGCACCCCCCCCGCGGCAGATACGCAGTATTTT,CASTPPAADTQYF
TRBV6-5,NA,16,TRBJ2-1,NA,TGTGCCAGCAGTTACTCGGGCAGGGGAAGTTACAATGAGCAGTTCTTC,CASSYSGRGSYNEQFF
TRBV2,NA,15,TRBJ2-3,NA,TGTGCCAGCAGTGAAGATGGGGGGGGCGGCGATACGCAGTATTTT,CASSEDGGGGDTQYF
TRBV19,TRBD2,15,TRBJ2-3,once,TGTGCCAGTAGTATACAGCGGGGGAACACAGATACGCAGTATTTT,CASSIQRGNTDTQYF
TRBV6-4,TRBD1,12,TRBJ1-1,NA,TGTGCCAGCAAAGGGGGCAGGGCTGAAGCTTTCTTT,CASKGGRAEAFF
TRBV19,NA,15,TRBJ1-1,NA,TGTGCCAGTAGTATGGCAGGGGCGGTCAACACTGAAGCTTTCTTT,CASSMAGAVNTEAFF
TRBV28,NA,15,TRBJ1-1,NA,TGTGCCAGCAGTTTTCGAGGGAGGGGGAACACTGAAGCTTTCTTT,CASSFRGRGNTEAFF
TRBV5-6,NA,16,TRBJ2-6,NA,TGTGCCAGCAGTTCCGAGGGGGTATCTGGGGCCAACGTCCTGACTTTC,CASSSEGVSGANVLTF
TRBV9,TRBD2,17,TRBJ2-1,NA,TGTGCCAGCAGCGTAGTCGCTAGCGGGGGGGCCTACAATGAGCAGTTCTTC,CASSVVASGGAYNEQFF
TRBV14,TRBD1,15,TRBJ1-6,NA,TGTGCCAGCAGCCAAGTATCAGGGGGGAATTCACCCCTCCACTTT,CASSQVSGGNSPLHF
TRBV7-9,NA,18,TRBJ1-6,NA,TGTGCCAGCAGCTCTAGCCGGGGATCGACGTCCTATAATTCACCCCTCCACTTT,CASSSSRGSTSYNSPLHF
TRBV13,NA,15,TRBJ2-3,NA,TGTGCCAGCAGCTTAGATCGGCGGGGGCAAGATACGCAGTATTTT,CASSLDRRGQDTQYF
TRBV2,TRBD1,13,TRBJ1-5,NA,TGTGCCAGCTCGGGACAGGCCAATCAGCCCCAGCATTTT,CASSGQANQPQHF
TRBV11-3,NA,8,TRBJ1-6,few,TGCCCCAGCTTTACTTCCGACTTT,CPSFTSDF
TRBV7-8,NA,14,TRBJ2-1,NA,TGTGCCAGCAGCTTAGCGGAGGCCTACAATGAGCAGTTCTTC,CASSLAEAYNEQFF
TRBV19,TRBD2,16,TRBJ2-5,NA,TGTGCCAGTAGTATCAGGGCGGGGGGGAACCAAGAGACCCAGTACTTC,CASSIRAGGNQETQYF
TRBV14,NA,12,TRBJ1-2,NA,TGTGCCAGCAGCCATACCCCAGGGGGCTACACCTTC,CASSHTPGGYTF